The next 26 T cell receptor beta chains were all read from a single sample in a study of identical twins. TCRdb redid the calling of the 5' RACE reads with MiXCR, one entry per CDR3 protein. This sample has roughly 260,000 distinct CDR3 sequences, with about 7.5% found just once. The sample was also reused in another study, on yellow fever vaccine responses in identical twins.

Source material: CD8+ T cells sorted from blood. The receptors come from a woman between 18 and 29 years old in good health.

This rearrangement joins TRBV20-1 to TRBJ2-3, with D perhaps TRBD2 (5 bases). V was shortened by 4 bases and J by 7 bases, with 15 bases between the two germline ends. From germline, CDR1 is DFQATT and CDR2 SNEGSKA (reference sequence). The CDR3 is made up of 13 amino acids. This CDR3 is CSANKPSRYTQYF. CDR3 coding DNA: TGCAGTGCTAATAAACCTAGCAGGTATACGCAGTATTTT.

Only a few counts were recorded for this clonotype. The CDR3: CSALGLLSYEQYF. Written as DNA, the CDR3 is TGCAGCGCCCTGGGACTCCTCTCCTACGAGCAGTACTTC. The chain is built from TRBV29-1 and TRBJ2-7; D may be TRBD2 (6 bases). CDR3 length: 13 residues. Trimming took 7 bases from V and 0 from J, leaving 13 bases between them. CDR1 is SQVTM and CDR2 is ANQGSEA in the germline V gene.

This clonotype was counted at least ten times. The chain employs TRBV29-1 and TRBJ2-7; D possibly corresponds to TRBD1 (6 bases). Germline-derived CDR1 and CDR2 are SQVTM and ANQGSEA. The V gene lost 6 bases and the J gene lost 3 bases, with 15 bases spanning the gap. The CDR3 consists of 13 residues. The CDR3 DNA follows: TGCAGCGTGGGGACGGGACACGGCTACGAGCAGTACTTC. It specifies CSVGTGHGYEQYF.

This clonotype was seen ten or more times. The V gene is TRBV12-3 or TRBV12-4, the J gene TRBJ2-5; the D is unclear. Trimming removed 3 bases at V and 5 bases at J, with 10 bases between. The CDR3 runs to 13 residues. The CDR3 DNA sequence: TGTGCCAGCAGTTTCCCCCCTAGGGAGACCCAGTACTTC. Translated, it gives CASSFPPRETQYF.

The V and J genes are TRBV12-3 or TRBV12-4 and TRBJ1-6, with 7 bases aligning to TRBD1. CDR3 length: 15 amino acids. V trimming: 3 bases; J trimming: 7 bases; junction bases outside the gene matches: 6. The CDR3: CASSLAGGVNSPLHF. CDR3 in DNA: TGTGCCAGCAGTTTGGCAGGGGGGGTCAATTCACCCCTCCACTTT.

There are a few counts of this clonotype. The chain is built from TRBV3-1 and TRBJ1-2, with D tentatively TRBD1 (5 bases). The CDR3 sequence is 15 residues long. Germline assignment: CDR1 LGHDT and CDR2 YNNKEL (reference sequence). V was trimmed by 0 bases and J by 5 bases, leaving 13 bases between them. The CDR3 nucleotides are TGTGCCAGCAGCCAAGATCGGGGGGTCCGGTATGGCTACACCTTC. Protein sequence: CASSQDRGVRYGYTF.

CDR3 in DNA: TGCGCCAGCAGTCACCCGACGGGGGGCGCCTACAATGAGCAGTTCTTC. Amino acid sequence: CASSHPTGGAYNEQFF. This chain links TRBV4-1 with TRBJ2-1, with D possibly matching TRBD2 (7 bases). V was clipped by 6 bases and J by 2 bases, with 17 bases between them. This CDR3 is 16 amino acids long. Germline assignment: CDR1 MGHRA and CDR2 YSYEKL.

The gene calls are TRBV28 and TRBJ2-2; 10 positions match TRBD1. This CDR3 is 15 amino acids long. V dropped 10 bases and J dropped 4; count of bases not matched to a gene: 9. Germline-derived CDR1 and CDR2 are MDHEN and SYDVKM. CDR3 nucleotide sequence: TGTGCCACCAGGGACAGGGGTTTGGGCACCGGGGAGCTGTTTTTT. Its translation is CATRDRGLGTGELFF.

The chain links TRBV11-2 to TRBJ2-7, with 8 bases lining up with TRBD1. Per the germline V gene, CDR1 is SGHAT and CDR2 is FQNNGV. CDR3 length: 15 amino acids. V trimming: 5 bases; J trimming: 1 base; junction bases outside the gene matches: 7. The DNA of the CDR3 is TGTGCCAGCAGCCCACGGGACAGGCCTTCCTACGAGCAGTACTTC. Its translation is CASSPRDRPSYEQYF.

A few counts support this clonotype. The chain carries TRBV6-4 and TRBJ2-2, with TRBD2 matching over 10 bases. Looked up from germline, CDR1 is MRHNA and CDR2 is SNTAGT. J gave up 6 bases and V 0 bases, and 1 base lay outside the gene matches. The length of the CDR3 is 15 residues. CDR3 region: CASSDSAGGPGELFF. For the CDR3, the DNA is TGTGCCAGCAGTGACTCAGCGGGGGGGCCCGGGGAGCTGTTTTTT.

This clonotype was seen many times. This CDR3 is CASSPQGQGFAEAFF. CDR3 DNA: TGTGCCAGCAGTCCGCAGGGACAGGGGTTCGCTGAAGCTTTCTTT. The chain links TRBV28 to TRBJ1-1; 10 bases match TRBD1. This CDR3 region has 15 residues. The junction had 9 bases not matched to a gene; V was cut back by 5 bases and J by 6 bases. Germline V lookup: CDR1 MDHEN, CDR2 SYDVKM.

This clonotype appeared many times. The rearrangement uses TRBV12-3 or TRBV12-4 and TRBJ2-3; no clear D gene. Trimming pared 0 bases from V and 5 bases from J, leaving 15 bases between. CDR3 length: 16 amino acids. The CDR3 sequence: CASSLAIRGRVDTQYF. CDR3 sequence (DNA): TGTGCCAGCAGTTTAGCGATCCGTGGGCGCGTAGATACGCAGTATTTT.

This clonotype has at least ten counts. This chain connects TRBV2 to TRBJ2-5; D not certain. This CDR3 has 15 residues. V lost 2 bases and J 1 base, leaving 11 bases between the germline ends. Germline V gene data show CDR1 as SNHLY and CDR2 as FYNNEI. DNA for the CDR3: TGTGCCAGCAGTGAAACAGCGAGATCCCAAGAGACCCAGTACTTC. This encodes CASSETARSQETQYF. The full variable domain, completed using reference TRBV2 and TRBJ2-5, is EPEVTQTPSHQVTQMGQEVILRCVPISNHLYFYWYRQILGQKVEFLVSFYNNEISEKSEIFDDQFSVERPDGSNFTLKIRSTKLEDSAMYFCASSETARSQETQYFGPGTRLLVL.

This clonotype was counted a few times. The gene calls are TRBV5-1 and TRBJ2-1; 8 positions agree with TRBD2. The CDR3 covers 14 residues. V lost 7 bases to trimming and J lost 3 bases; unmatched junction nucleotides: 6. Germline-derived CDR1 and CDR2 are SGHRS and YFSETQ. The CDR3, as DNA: TGCGCCAGCCGAGGGCGGGGGGACTACAATGAGCAGTTCTTC. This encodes CASRGRGDYNEQFF. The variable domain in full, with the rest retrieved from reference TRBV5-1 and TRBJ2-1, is KAGVTQTPRYLIKTRGQQVTLSCSPISGHRSVSWYQQTPGQGLQFLFEYFSETQRNKGNFPGRFSGRQFSNSRSEMNVSTLELGDSALYLCASRGRGDYNEQFFGPGTRLTVL.

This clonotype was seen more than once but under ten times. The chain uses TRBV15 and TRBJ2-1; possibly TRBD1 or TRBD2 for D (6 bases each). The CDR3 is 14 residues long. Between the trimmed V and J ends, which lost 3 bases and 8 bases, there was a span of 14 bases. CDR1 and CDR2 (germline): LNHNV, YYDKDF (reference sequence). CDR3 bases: TGTGCCACCAGCAGCTGGGGGGCGGGCGATGAGCAGTTCTTC. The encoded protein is CATSSWGAGDEQFF.

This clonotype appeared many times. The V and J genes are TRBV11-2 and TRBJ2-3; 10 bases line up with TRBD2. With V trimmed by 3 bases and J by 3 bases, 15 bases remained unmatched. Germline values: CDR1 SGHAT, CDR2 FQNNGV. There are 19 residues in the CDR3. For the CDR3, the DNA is TGTGCCAGCAGCTTTCCCGGGGAGTTAGCGGGGGGCGTAACAGATACGCAGTATTTT. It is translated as CASSFPGELAGGVTDTQYF.

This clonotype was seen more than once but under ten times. The CDR3 region is CASRTSATYEQYF. DNA for the CDR3: TGCGCCAGCAGGACTAGCGCGACCTACGAGCAGTACTTC. The chain is built from TRBV5-1 and TRBJ2-7, with 8 bases identical to TRBD2. The CDR3 is 13 amino acids. The ends lost 5 bases at V and 2 bases at J; junction bases unmatched: 3. CDR1 and CDR2 from the germline V gene are SGHRS and YFSETQ.

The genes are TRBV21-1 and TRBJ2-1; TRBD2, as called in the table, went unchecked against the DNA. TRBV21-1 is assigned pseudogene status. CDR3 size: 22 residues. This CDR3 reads CASSKTTSYSPGGTSGMDEQFF. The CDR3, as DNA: TGTGCCAGCAGCAAAACAACGTCGTATTCGCCGGGGGGGACTAGCGGAATGGATGAGCAGTTCTTC.

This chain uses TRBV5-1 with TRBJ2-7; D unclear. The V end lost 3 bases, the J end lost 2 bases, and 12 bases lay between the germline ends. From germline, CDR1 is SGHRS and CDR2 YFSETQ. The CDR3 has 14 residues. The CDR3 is CASSYFSGPYEQYF. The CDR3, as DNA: TGCGCCAGCAGCTATTTCTCCGGGCCCTACGAGCAGTACTTC.

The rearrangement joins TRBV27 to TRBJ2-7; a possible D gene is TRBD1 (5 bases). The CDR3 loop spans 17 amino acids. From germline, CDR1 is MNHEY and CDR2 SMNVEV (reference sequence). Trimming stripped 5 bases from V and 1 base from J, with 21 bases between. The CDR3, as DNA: TGTGCCAGCAGTAGAAGGCGCTTAGACAGTGAATCCTACGAGCAGTACTTC. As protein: CASSRRRLDSESYEQYF.

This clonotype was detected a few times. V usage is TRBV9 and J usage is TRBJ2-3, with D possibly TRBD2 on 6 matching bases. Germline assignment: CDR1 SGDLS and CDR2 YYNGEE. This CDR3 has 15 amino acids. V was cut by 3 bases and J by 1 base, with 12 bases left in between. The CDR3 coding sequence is TGTGCCAGCAGCGATGCTAGCGCCGGCACAGATACGCAGTATTTT. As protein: CASSDASAGTDTQYF.

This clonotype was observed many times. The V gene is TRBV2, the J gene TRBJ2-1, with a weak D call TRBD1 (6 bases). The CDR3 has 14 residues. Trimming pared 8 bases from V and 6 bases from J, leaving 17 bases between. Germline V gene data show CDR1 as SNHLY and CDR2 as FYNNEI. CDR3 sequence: CASLHRAGANEQFF. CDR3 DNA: TGTGCCAGCCTCCACAGGGCCGGGGCCAATGAGCAGTTCTTC.

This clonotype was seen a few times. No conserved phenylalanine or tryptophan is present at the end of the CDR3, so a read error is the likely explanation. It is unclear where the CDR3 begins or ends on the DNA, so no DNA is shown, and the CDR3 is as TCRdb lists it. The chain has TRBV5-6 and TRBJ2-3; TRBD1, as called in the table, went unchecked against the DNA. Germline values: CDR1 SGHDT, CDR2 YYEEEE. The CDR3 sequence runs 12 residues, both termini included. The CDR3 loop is CASSFGSQGATV.

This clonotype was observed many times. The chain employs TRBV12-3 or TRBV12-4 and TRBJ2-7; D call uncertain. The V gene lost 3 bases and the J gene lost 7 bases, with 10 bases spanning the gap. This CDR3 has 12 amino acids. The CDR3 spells CASSFSSNEQYF. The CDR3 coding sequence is TGTGCCAGCAGTTTTAGTTCGAATGAGCAGTACTTC.

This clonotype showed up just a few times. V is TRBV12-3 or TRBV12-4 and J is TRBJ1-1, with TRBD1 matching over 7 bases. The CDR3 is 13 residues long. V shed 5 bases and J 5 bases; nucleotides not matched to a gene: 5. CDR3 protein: CASSRQGWTEAFF. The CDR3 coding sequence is TGTGCCAGCAGTCGACAGGGCTGGACTGAAGCTTTCTTT.

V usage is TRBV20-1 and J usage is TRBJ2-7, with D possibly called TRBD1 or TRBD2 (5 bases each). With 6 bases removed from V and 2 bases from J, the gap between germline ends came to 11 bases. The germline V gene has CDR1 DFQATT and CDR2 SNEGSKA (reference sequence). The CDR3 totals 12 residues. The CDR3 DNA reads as TGCAGTGCCGGGGACGGAACCTACGAGCAGTACTTC. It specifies CSAGDGTYEQYF.